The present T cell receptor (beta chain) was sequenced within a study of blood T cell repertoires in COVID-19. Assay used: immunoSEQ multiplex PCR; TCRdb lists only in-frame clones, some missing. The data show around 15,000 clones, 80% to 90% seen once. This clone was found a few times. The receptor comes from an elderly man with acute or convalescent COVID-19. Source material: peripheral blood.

CDR3 residues: CASSQFSQGAGNTIYF. The CDR3 region has the DNA TGTGCCAGCAGCCAATTTTCACAGGGAGCGGGAAACACCATATATTTT. The V gene is TRBV3-1 (or the pseudogene TRBV3-2), the J gene TRBJ1-3, with D possibly matching TRBD1 (6 bases). The CDR3 is made up of 16 amino acids. Germline CDR1 LGHDT, CDR2 YNNKEL (reference sequence). V was cut by 2 bases and J by 4 bases, with 15 bases left in between.